This T cell receptor beta chain was retrieved from a study of T cell responses to AZD1222 COVID-19 vaccine. Only in-frame clones appear in the TCRdb table, and some are missing; sequencing was by immunoSEQ multiplex PCR. The sample includes around 94,000 clones, about 88% of them seen just once. General study points: Donors were chiefly white British, with a greater number of females, and clonal diversity was perhaps underestimated.

Regarding this clone: Its antigen is currently unknown.

Sample: peripheral blood, taken on day 0 of AZD1222 vaccination. The receptor's source is an adult in good health.

The CDR3 loop reads CASSPGFRHNEQFF. The CDR3, as DNA: TGTGCCAGCTCACCGGGTTTCCGCCACAATGAGCAGTTCTTC. The chain uses TRBV18 and TRBJ2-1; unclear D gene. Per germline, CDR1 KGHSH and CDR2 LQKENI. The CDR3 length is 14 residues. The germline V and J ends were trimmed by 3 bases and 5 bases, with 11 bases remaining between them. Combining the CDR3 with reference TRBV18 and TRBJ2-1 gives the whole variable domain NAGVMQNPRHLVRRRGQEARLRCSPMKGHSHVYWYRQLPEEGLKFMVYLQKENIIDESGMPKERFSAEFPKEGPSILRIQQVVRGDSAAYFCASSPGFRHNEQFFGPGTRLTVL.